A single sample is the source of the 14 T cell receptor beta chains below, sequenced in a study of blood T cell repertoires in COVID-19. Some clones are missing from TCRdb's copy, which holds only in-frame ones; the method was immunoSEQ multiplex PCR. The sample has 100,000 to 150,000 clones; 85% to 90% are singletons. The sample consisted of peripheral blood. The receptors were sampled from a man aged 45-65 years with active or convalescent COVID-19.

The chain carries TRBV30 and TRBJ2-7; 7 nucleotides match TRBD1. V was clipped by 2 bases and J by 4 bases; unmatched bases: 11. The CDR3 extends over 15 amino acids. CDR1 and CDR2 from the germline V gene are GTSNPN and SVGIG (reference sequence). The CDR3 protein is CAWSPSGQIMYEQYF. The DNA for the CDR3 is TGTGCCTGGAGTCCCTCGGGACAGATCATGTACGAGCAGTACTTC.

The genes are TRBV29-1 and TRBJ2-5; possibly TRBD2 for D (6 bases). V was cut by 4 bases and J by 2 bases, with 17 bases left in between. Germline-derived CDR1 and CDR2 are SQVTM and ANQGSEA. This CDR3 is 15 amino acids long. CDR3 DNA: TGCAGCGTTGGGGGAGTGGGGGGATTACAAGAGACCCAGTACTTC. Its translation: CSVGGVGGLQETQYF.

The V call is TRBV24-1, the J call TRBJ2-6, with 7 bases that match TRBD2. Germline V gene data show CDR1 as KGHDR and CDR2 as SFDVKD. This CDR3 comprises 16 residues. V trimming: 6 bases; J trimming: 2 bases; junction bases outside the gene matches: 6. CDR3 sequence: CATSTRGDTGANVLTF. CDR3 DNA: TGTGCCACCAGTACTCGGGGGGATACTGGGGCCAACGTCCTGACTTTC.

V and J are TRBV3-1 (or the pseudogene TRBV3-2) and TRBJ1-3; 8 nucleotides align to TRBD1. V gave up 0 bases and J gave up 3 bases; unmatched junction bases: 10. CDR3 length equals 18 residues. The V gene's germline CDR1 is LGHDT and CDR2 YNNKEL (reference sequence). The CDR3 region is CASSQDPHPGGFGNTIYF. CDR3 DNA sequence: TGTGCCAGCAGCCAAGATCCCCACCCAGGGGGCTTTGGAAACACCATATATTTT.

V is TRBV24-1 and J is TRBJ2-6; no reliable D call. The CDR3 has 17 amino acids. The V end was cut by 3 bases, the J end by 2 bases, with 13 bases between. CDR1 is KGHDR, CDR2 SFDVKD, per germline. The CDR3 reads CATSDPIVSPGANVLTF. The CDR3 region has the DNA TGTGCCACCAGTGATCCTATAGTATCCCCTGGGGCCAACGTCCTGACTTTC.

The chain uses TRBV3-1 (or the pseudogene TRBV3-2) and TRBJ2-5, with D uncertain. V was cut by 0 bases and J by 6 bases, with 14 bases left in between. Germline V gives CDR1 LGHDT, CDR2 YNNKEL (reference sequence). CDR3 length: 15 amino acids. The CDR3 region is CASSQDTQPKKTQYF. CDR3 in DNA: TGTGCCAGCAGCCAAGATACACAGCCAAAGAAGACCCAGTACTTC.

V is TRBV3-1 (or the pseudogene TRBV3-2) and J is TRBJ2-3; D is perhaps TRBD1 (5 bases). The V gene lost 0 bases and the J gene lost 8 bases, with 12 bases spanning the gap. CDR1 and CDR2 from the germline V gene are LGHDT and YNNKEL (reference sequence). The CDR3 covers 14 residues. CDR3 nucleotides: TGTGCCAGCAGCCAAGAAGGTAGCAGGGCTACGCAGTATTTT. Protein: CASSQEGSRATQYF.

The chain combines TRBV13 with TRBJ2-3; TRBD1 agrees at 7 bases. V was clipped by 0 bases and J by 2 bases; unmatched bases: 2. This CDR3 region has 15 residues. Germline CDR1 is PRHDT and CDR2 is FYEKMQ (reference sequence). Written as DNA, the CDR3 is TGTGCCAGCAGCTTAGGGACAGGGCCCACAGATACGCAGTATTTT. It encodes CASSLGTGPTDTQYF.

This chain links TRBV9 with TRBJ2-3; 14 positions agree with TRBD2. Unmatched junction bases numbered 3, after V lost 0 bases and J lost 6 bases. The V gene's germline CDR1 is SGDLS and CDR2 YYNGEE. The CDR3 totals 16 residues. The CDR3 nucleotides read TGTGCCAGCAGCGTAGGACTAGCGGGGGGGACGGATACGCAGTATTTT. It is translated as CASSVGLAGGTDTQYF.

This sequence joins TRBV27 and TRBJ1-2; 9 bases align to TRBD1. The CDR3 length is 17 residues. Germline assignment: CDR1 MNHEY and CDR2 SMNVEV (reference sequence). Unmatched junction bases numbered 10, after V lost 0 bases and J lost 5 bases. The CDR3 region is CASSLSGTGPLGYGYTF. CDR3 in DNA: TGTGCCAGCAGTTTATCGGGGACAGGGCCACTTGGGTATGGCTACACCTTC.

V usage is TRBV21-1 and J usage is TRBJ1-2; whether TRBD1, the table's D call, matches the DNA was not checked. TRBV21-1 is designated a pseudogene. CDR3 length: 16 residues. CDR3 in DNA: TGTGCCAGCAGTAAAAACGGGACAGACGCTAACTATGGCTACACCTTC. Protein: CASSKNGTDANYGYTF.

V and J are TRBV2 and TRBJ2-7; D is ambiguous. This CDR3 comprises 13 residues. CDR1 is SNHLY and CDR2 is FYNNEI in the germline V gene. Trimming stripped 1 base from V and 3 bases from J, with 7 bases between. In DNA, the CDR3 is TGTGCCAGCAGTGAAGACGGTTACTACGAGCAGTACTTC. This sequence encodes CASSEDGYYEQYF.

V is TRBV7-2 and J is TRBJ2-7, with 7 bases lining up with TRBD2. The CDR3 totals 15 residues. Germline CDR1 and CDR2: SGHTA and FQGNSA. J gave up 1 base and V 2 bases, and 5 bases lay outside the gene matches. CDR3 in amino acids: CASSLRAGESYEQYF. Here the CDR3 DNA reads TGTGCCAGCAGCTTACGGGCGGGGGAGTCCTACGAGCAGTACTTC.

The J gene is TRBJ1-2, the V gene TRBV5-4; TRBD1 agrees at 7 bases. CDR3 size: 15 residues. The germline V gene encodes CDR1 SGHNT and CDR2 YYREEE (reference sequence). V gave up 0 bases and J gave up 4 bases; unmatched junction bases: 6. The CDR3, as DNA: TGTGCCAGCAGCTTGGCAGACAGGGAGACCTATGGCTACACCTTC. It codes for CASSLADRETYGYTF.